What follows is one T cell receptor (beta chain) and its context. What it binds is unknown. The data originate from a study of cytomegalovirus exposure and HLA in healthy donors. Study-wide results and caveats: After further analysis at a later stage, roughly 15,000 TCR beta sequences were associated with HLA alleles at 0.05 false discovery rate.

Primers for the PCR totalled 60 Vbeta and 13 Jbeta. The method was immunoSEQ multiplex PCR; TCRdb's version includes in-frame clones alone and lacks a portion of them. The table lists under 250,000 clones, approximately 85% of them singletons. CDR1 MNHEY and CDR2 SMNVEV come from the germline V gene (reference sequence). The CDR3 extends over 14 amino acids. V was pared by 5 bases and J by 3 bases, with 6 bases of the junction left unmatched. The specimen sequenced was PBMCs. V usage is TRBV27 and J usage is TRBJ2-7; 8 bases line up with TRBD2. The sequence was obtained from a woman between 50 and 59 years old in good health and CMV-seronegative. The CDR3 region has the DNA TGTGCCAGCAGTAATAGCGGGACGAACTACGAGCAGTACTTC. It is translated as CASSNSGTNYEQYF.